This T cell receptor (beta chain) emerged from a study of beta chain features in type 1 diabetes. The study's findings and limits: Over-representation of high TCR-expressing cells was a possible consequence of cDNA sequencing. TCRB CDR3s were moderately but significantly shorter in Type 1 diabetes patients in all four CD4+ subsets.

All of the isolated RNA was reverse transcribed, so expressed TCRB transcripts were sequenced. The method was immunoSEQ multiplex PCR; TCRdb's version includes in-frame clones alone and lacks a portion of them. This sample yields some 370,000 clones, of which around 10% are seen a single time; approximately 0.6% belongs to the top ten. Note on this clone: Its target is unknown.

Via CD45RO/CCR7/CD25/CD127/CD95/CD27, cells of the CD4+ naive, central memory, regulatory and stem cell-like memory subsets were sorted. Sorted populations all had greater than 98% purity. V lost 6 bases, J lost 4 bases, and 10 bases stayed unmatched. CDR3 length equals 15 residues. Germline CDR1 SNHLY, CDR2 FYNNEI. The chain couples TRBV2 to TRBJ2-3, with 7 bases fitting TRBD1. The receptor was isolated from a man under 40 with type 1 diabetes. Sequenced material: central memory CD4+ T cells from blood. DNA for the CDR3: TGTGCCAGCAGAGCGCGCGACAGGGATGCAGATACGCAGTATTTT. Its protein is CASRARDRDADTQYF. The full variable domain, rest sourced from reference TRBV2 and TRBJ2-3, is EPEVTQTPSHQVTQMGQEVILRCVPISNHLYFYWYRQILGQKVEFLVSFYNNEISEKSEIFDDQFSVERPDGSNFTLKIRSTKLEDSAMYFCASRARDRDADTQYFGPGTRLTVL.